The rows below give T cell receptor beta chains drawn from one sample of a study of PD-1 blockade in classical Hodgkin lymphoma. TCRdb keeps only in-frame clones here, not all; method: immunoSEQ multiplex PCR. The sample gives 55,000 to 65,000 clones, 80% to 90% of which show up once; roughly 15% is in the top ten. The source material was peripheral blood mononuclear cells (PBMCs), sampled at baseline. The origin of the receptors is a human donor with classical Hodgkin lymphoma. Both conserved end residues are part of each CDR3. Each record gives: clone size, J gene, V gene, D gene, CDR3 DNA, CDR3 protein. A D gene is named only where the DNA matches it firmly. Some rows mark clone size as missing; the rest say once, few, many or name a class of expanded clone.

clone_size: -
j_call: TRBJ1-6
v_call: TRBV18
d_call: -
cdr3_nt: TGTGCCAGCTCTTCTAGAGACTTCGAGTCTTCACCCCTCCACTTT
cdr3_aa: CASSSRDFESSPLHF

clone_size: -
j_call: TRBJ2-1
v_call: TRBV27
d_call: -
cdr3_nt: TGTGCCAGCAGCCTAGGTGGAAATGAGCAGTTCTTC
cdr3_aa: CASSLGGNEQFF

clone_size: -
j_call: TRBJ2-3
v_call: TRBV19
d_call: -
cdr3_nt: TGTGCCAGTAGTATTTCGTTGACGGCAGATACGCAGTATTTT
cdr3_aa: CASSISLTADTQYF

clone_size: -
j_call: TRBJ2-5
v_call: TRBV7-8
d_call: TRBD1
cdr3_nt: TGTGCCAGCAGCCCTGACAGGGGAAAGACCCAGTACTTC
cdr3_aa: CASSPDRGKTQYF

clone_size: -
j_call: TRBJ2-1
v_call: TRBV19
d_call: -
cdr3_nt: TGTGCCAGTAGTATAGTACCGGGGCATCACAATGAGCAGTTCTTC
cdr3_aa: CASSIVPGHHNEQFF

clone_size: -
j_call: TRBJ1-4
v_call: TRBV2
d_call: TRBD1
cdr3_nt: TGTGCCATCGGACAGGGTAGTGAAAAACTGTTTTTT
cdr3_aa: CAIGQGSEKLFF

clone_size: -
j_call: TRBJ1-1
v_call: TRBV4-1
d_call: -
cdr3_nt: TGCGCCAGCAGCCAAGAAGGGGTCACTGAAGCTTTCTTT
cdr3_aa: CASSQEGVTEAFF

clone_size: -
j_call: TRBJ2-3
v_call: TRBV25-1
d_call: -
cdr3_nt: TGTGCCAGCAGTGACCGGAGAGATACGCAGTATTTT
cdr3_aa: CASSDRRDTQYF

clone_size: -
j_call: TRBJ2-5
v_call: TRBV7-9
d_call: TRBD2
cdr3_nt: TGTGCCAGCAGCTTTGGAGGCGGGAGAGAGACCCAGTACTTC
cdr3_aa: CASSFGGGRETQYF

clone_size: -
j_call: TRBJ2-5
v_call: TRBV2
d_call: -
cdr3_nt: TGTGCCAGCAGTGGAGTCTCCACTGGGGCCCAGTACTTC
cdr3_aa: CASSGVSTGAQYF

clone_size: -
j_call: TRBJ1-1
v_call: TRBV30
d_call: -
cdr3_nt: TGTGCCTGGAGGCCCGCGGGGCTGACGGCCTCTGAAGCTTTCTTT
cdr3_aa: CAWRPAGLTASEAFF

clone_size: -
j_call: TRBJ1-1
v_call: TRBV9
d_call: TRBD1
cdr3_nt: TGTGCCAGCAGCGTAGGGTGGGACAGTGTAGCCACTGAAGCTTTCTTT
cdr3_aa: CASSVGWDSVATEAFF

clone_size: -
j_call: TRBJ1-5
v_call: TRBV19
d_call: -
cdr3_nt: TGTGCCAGTAACGGCCACATCAGCAATCAGCCCCAGCATTTT
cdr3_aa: CASNGHISNQPQHF

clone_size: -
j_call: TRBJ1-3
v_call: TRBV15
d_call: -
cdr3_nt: TGTGCCACCAGCAGATACCGGGACAATGCGGGAAACACCATATATTTT
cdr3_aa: CATSRYRDNAGNTIYF

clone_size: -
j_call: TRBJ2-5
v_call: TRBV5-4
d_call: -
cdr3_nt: TGTGCCACGATTAGTGCAGGGGAGAGAGAGACCCAGTACTTC
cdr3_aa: CATISAGERETQYF

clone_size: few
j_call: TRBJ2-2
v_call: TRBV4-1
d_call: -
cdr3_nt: TGCGCCAGCAGCCAAGTCGATATGGGACTCAAGTCCACCGGGGAGCTGTTTTTT
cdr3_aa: CASSQVDMGLKSTGELFF

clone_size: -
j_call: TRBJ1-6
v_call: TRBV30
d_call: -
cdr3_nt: TGTGCCTGGGTAGAAGACGATAATTCACCCCTCCACTTT
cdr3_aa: CAWVEDDNSPLHF

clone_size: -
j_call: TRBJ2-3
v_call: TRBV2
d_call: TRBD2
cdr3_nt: TGTGCCAGCAGTGATGTAGAAGCGGGGGGGGTAACAGATACGCAGTATTTT
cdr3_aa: CASSDVEAGGVTDTQYF

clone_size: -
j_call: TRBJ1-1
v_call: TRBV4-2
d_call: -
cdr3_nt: TGTGCCAGCAGCCAAGCTGACAGAACTGAAGCTTTCTTT
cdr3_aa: CASSQADRTEAFF

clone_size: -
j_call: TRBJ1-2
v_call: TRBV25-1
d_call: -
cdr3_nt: TGTGCCAGCAGTGATTATCTGGGGATCTTTTCTGGCTACACCTTC
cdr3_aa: CASSDYLGIFSGYTF

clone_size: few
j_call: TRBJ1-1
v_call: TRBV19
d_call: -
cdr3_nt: TGTGCCAGTAAGTCCAGCCTATTGACTGAAGCTTTCTTT
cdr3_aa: CASKSSLLTEAFF

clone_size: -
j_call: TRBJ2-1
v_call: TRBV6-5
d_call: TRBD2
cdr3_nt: TGTGCCAGCAGTTACTCGAGAACTAGCGGGGCAGGTGAGCAGTTCTTC
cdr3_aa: CASSYSRTSGAGEQFF

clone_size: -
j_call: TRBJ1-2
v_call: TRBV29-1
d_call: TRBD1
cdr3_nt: TGCAGCGTAAAGCAATCGACAGGGGAATTTTTCCATGGCTACACCTTC
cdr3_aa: CSVKQSTGEFFHGYTF

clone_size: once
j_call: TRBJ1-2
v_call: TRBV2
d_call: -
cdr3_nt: TGTGCCAGCAGGGGCTATGGCTACACCTTC
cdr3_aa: CASRGYGYTF

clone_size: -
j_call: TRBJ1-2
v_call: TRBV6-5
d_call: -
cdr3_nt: TGTGCCAGCAGTTTCAAACAGGGTAATGGCTACACCTTC
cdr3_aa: CASSFKQGNGYTF

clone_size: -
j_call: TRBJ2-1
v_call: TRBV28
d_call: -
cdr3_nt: TGTGCCAGCATCAGATACAATGAGCAGTTCTTC
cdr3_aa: CASIRYNEQFF

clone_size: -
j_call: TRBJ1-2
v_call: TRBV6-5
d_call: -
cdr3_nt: TGTGCCAGCTCAGGTACAGGACCCCCTAACTATGGCTACACCTTC
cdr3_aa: CASSGTGPPNYGYTF

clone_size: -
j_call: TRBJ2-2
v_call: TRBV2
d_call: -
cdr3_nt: TGTGCCAGCAGCTTTCAGCAAAACACCGGGGAGCTGTTTTTT
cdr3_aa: CASSFQQNTGELFF

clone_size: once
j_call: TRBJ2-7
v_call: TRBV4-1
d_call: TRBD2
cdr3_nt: TGCGCCAGCAGCTTAGCGGGGCCCAGGTACGAGCAGTACTTC
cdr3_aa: CASSLAGPRYEQYF

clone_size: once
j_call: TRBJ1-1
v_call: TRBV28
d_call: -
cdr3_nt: TGTGCCAGCAGTTCCCCCTTACGTCCGCATGCTGAAGCTTTCTTT
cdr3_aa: CASSSPLRPHAEAFF

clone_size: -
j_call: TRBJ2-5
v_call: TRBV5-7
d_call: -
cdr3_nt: TGTGCCAGCAGCAGGGACGGGAAAGAGACCCAGTACTTC
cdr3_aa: CASSRDGKETQYF

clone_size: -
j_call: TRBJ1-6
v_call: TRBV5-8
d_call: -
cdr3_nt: TGTGCCAGCAGCTCTGGACTGACTTTATATAATTCACCCCTCCACTTT
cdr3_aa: CASSSGLTLYNSPLHF

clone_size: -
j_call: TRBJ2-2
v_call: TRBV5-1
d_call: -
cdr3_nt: TGCGCCAGCAGCTTGGAGGCTAGACTAGATTCGGGGGAGCTGTTTTTT
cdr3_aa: CASSLEARLDSGELFF

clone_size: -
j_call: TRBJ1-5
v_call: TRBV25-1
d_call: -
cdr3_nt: TGTGCCAGCAGTACCGGTTGGGATCAGCCCCAGCATTTT
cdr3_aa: CASSTGWDQPQHF

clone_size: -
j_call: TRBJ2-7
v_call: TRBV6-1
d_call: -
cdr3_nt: TGTGCCAGCAGTGAAGTCATTGGGGGCTGGGAGAACTCTCGGTCCTACGAGCAGTACTTC
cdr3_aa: CASSEVIGGWENSRSYEQYF

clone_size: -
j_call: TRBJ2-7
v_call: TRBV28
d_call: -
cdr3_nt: TGTGCCAGCAGGGAGGGGCCTGGTGCCCCCTACGAGCAGTACTTC
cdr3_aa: CASREGPGAPYEQYF

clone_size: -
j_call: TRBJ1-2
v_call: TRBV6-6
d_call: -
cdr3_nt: TGTGCCAGCACCCTTGGACAGCCCTCAGATGGCTACACCTTC
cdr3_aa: CASTLGQPSDGYTF

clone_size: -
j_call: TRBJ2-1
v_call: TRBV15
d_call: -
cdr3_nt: TGTGCCACCAGCAGAGAACGATTCAGGGGAATCCTTGTCAATGAGCAGTTCTTC
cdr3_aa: CATSRERFRGILVNEQFF

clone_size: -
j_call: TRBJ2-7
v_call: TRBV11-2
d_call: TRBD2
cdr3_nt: TGTGCCAGCAGCCAGACTAGCGGGGGTGAATCCTACGAGCAGTACTTC
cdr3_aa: CASSQTSGGESYEQYF

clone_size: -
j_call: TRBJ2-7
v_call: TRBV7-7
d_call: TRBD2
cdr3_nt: TGTGCTAGCAGCACGACTAGCGGGGAAGCTTACGAGCAGTACTTC
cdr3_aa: CASSTTSGEAYEQYF

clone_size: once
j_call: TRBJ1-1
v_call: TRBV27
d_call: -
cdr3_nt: TGTGCCAGCAGTTTAAAGGAGGGAGAGAACACTGAAGCTTTCTTT
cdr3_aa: CASSLKEGENTEAFF

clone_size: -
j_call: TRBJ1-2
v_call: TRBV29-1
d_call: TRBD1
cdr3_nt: TGCAGCGGGAGCAGGGGGATCTCCTATGGCTACACCTTC
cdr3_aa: CSGSRGISYGYTF

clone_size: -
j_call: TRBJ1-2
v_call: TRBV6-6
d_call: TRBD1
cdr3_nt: TGTGCCAGCTCTCAGGGGGAATCGGGCTACACCTTC
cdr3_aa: CASSQGESGYTF

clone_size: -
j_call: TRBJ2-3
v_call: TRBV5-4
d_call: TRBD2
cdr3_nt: TGTGCCAGCAGCACAGCGGGGGGGCTGACAGATACGCAGTATTTT
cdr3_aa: CASSTAGGLTDTQYF

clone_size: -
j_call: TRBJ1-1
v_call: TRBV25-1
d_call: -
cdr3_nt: TGTGGGTCGCAGGGGATGGGGAACACTGAAGCTTTCTTT
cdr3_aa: CGSQGMGNTEAFF

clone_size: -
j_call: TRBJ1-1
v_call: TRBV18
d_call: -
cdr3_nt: TGTGCCAGCTCATCCCCAGGGTGGTTGAACACTGAAGCTTTCTTT
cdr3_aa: CASSSPGWLNTEAFF

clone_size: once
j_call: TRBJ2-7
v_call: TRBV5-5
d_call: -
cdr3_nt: TGTGCCAGCAGTACCGGGGCCCTCTCCTACGAGCAGTACTTC
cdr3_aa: CASSTGALSYEQYF